The rows below give T cell receptor beta chains drawn from one sample of a study of cytomegalovirus exposure and HLA in healthy donors. Profiling relied on immunoSEQ multiplex PCR, and the TCRdb table lists in-frame clones only, not all of them. The repertoire holds about 140,000 clones, with approximately 79% as singletons. The sample comprised PBMCs. The receptors come from a man aged 40-49 years in good health and CMV-seropositive. CDR3s include the opening cysteine and the closing phenylalanine or tryptophan. Each record gives: D gene, V gene, J gene, clone size, CDR3 protein, CDR3 DNA. D genes are given only for firm matches. Size is stated for part of the rows, as once, few or many counts, or as a class when the clone is expanded.

>TRBD1|TRBV6-6|TRBJ1-4|few
CASSLTDRVDEKLFF
TGTGCCAGCAGCCTAACGGACAGGGTCGATGAAAAACTGTTTTTT
>-|TRBV27|TRBJ2-1|-
CASSFGGHRSYNEQFF
TGTGCCAGCAGTTTTGGGGGCCATAGGTCCTACAATGAGCAGTTCTTC
>TRBD1|TRBV30|TRBJ2-7|-
CAWSVGTGDWEQYF
TGTGCCTGGAGTGTAGGGACAGGGGACTGGGAGCAGTACTTC
>TRBD2|TRBV10-3|TRBJ2-1|-
CAINSGGEGEQFF
TGTGCCATCAACAGCGGGGGGGAGGGGGAGCAGTTCTTC
>TRBD2|TRBV7-9|TRBJ2-1|-
CASGGTSGRAYNEQFF
TGTGCCAGCGGCGGGACTAGCGGGAGGGCGTACAATGAGCAGTTCTTC
>-|TRBV4-1|TRBJ2-7|-
CASSQDGGSYEQYF
TGCGCCAGCAGCCAAGATGGGGGGAGCTACGAGCAGTACTTC
>-|TRBV19|TRBJ2-2|-
CASSIARGVVGGELFF
TGTGCCAGTAGTATCGCCCGCGGGGTAGTAGGCGGGGAGCTGTTTTTT
>TRBD1|TRBV5-1|TRBJ1-1|-
CASSLRQGGSNTEAFF
TGCGCCAGCAGCTTGAGGCAGGGGGGTTCGAACACTGAAGCTTTCTTT
>-|TRBV19|TRBJ1-4|-
CASRTHTGDEKLFF
TGTGCCAGTAGAACTCACACAGGTGATGAAAAACTGTTTTTT
>TRBD1|TRBV5-1|TRBJ1-2|-
CASSEDRVSYGYTF
TGCGCCAGCAGCGAGGACAGGGTCAGCTATGGCTACACCTTC
>-|TRBV19|TRBJ2-6|once
CASSTSSGANVLTF
TGTGCCAGTAGTACGAGCTCTGGGGCCAACGTCCTGACTTTC
>-|TRBV5-1|TRBJ2-7|-
CASSLIFMGRGSDQQYF
TGCGCCAGCAGCTTGATATTTATGGGCAGGGGTAGCGACCAGCAGTACTTC
>-|TRBV2|TRBJ2-2|-
CASTRVGELFF
TGTGCCAGCACCAGGGTCGGGGAGCTGTTTTTT
>TRBD1|TRBV4-2|TRBJ1-2|-
CASSQDVGQENYGYTF
TGTGCCAGCAGCCAAGATGTCGGACAGGAGAACTATGGCTACACCTTC
>TRBD2|TRBV10-3|TRBJ2-1|-
CAATSGSSYNEQFF
TGTGCCGCGACTAGCGGGAGCTCCTACAATGAGCAGTTCTTC
>-|TRBV20-1|TRBJ2-1|-
CSAMGDGEQFF
TGCAGTGCCATGGGTGACGGGGAGCAGTTCTTC
>-|TRBV6-1|TRBJ2-7|-
CASSEWVAETYEQYF
TGTGCCAGCAGTGAATGGGTAGCGGAAACCTACGAGCAGTACTTC
>-|TRBV2|TRBJ1-2|-
CASSEDRSYGYTF
TGTGCCAGCAGTGAAGATCGGAGCTATGGCTACACCTTC
>TRBD2|TRBV6-5|TRBJ2-7|-
CASRGLAREQYF
TGTGCCAGCAGGGGACTAGCAAGGGAGCAGTACTTC
>-|TRBV9|TRBJ1-3|-
CASSDTVTVSGNTIYF
TGTGCCAGCAGCGATACCGTTACGGTCTCTGGAAACACCATATATTTT
>-|TRBV4-2|TRBJ2-2|-
CASSQPANTGELFF
TGTGCCAGCAGCCAACCGGCGAACACCGGGGAGCTGTTTTTT
>-|TRBV7-3|TRBJ1-1|once
CASSLSRTAEAFF
TGTGCCAGCAGCTTATCCCGGACAGCTGAAGCTTTCTTT
>-|TRBV4-1|TRBJ2-1|-
CASSQDGRGGDLYNEQFF
TGCGCCAGCAGCCAAGATGGGAGAGGGGGGGACTTATACAATGAGCAGTTCTTC
>TRBD2|TRBV2|TRBJ2-3|-
CASSYSSGLTDTQYF
TGTGCCAGCAGCTATTCTAGCGGGCTCACAGATACGCAGTATTTT
>-|TRBV19|TRBJ1-5|once
CASSISGDSNQPQHF
TGTGCCAGTAGTATATCAGGGGATAGCAATCAGCCCCAGCATTTT
>TRBD1|TRBV5-1|TRBJ1-4|-
CASSLGTGLQEKLFF
TGCGCCAGCAGCTTGGGGACAGGGCTTCAAGAAAAACTGTTTTTT
>-|TRBV5-1|TRBJ2-7|-
CASSTQGTEQYF
TGCGCCAGCAGCACCCAGGGTACCGAGCAGTACTTC
>TRBD2|TRBV9|TRBJ2-2|-
CASSVGLAGAGELFF
TGTGCCAGCAGCGTAGGACTAGCGGGAGCCGGGGAGCTGTTTTTT